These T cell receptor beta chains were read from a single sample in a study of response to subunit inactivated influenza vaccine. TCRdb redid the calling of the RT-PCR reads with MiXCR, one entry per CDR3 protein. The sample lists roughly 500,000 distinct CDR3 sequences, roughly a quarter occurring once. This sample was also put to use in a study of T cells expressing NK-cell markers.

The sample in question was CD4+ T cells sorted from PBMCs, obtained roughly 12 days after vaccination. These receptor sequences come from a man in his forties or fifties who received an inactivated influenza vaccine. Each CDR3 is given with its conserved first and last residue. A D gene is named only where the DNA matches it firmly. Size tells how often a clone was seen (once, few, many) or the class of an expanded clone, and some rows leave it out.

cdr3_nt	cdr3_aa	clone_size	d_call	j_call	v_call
TGCAGTGCTCATAACTGGGCCTACAATGAGCAGTTCTTC	CSAHNWAYNEQFF	.	.	TRBJ2-1	TRBV20-1
TGCAGTGCTAGGGCTAGCGGGCAAGAGACCCAGTACTTC	CSARASGQETQYF	.	TRBD2	TRBJ2-5	TRBV20-1
TGTGCCAGCAGTTGGGGGGAGAACGAGCAGTACTTC	CASSWGENEQYF	many	.	TRBJ2-7	TRBV6-2/TRBV6-3
TGTGCCAGCAGGACAGGGGGCGGAAGAATCGAGCAGTTCTTC	CASRTGGGRIEQFF	.	TRBD1	TRBJ2-1	TRBV7-2
TGTGCCAGCCGGTTGGACAGGGGAGGATCACCCCTCCACTTT	CASRLDRGGSPLHF	.	TRBD1	TRBJ1-6	TRBV6-2/TRBV6-3
TGTGCCAGCAGCTCCGGAACCGGGTTGAATCAGCCCCAGCATTTT	CASSSGTGLNQPQHF	.	.	TRBJ1-5	TRBV11-2
TGTGCCAGCAGCTGGCGGGCAGTCTCTGGGGCCAACGTCCTGACTTTC	CASSWRAVSGANVLTF	.	.	TRBJ2-6	TRBV5-6
TGTGCCAGCAGTTTAGTTGGGAGCCAGCCCCAGCATTTT	CASSLVGSQPQHF	many	.	TRBJ1-5	TRBV12-3/TRBV12-4
TGCGCCAGCAGCTTCGACCAGGGGAAACTGTTTTTT	CASSFDQGKLFF	few	.	TRBJ1-4	TRBV5-1
TGTGCTAGTGGTTATACGGGACAGAGCTTTTCCTACAATGAGCAGTTCTTC	CASGYTGQSFSYNEQFF	few	TRBD1	TRBJ2-1	TRBV12-5
TGCAGTGCTAGAGCCTTAGCGGGTTCCGCGAACACCGGGGAGCTGTTTTTT	CSARALAGSANTGELFF	few	TRBD2	TRBJ2-2	TRBV20-1
TGCAGTGCTAGTCCCCGCCGTAGACTAGCGGGAGTCCACAATGAGCAGTTCTTC	CSASPRRRLAGVHNEQFF	many	TRBD2	TRBJ2-1	TRBV20-1
TGTGCCAGCAGCTCAAGAAGACCGGGGCGAGGGTACCAAGAGACCCAGTACTTC	CASSSRRPGRGYQETQYF	once	.	TRBJ2-5	TRBV11-1
TGCAGTGCTAGACCGGCCGGAAAACACCTCTCCGAGCAGTACTTC	CSARPAGKHLSEQYF	few	.	TRBJ2-7	TRBV20-1
TGTGCCAGTAATGACAGGCACAATCAGCCCCAGCATTTT	CASNDRHNQPQHF	.	.	TRBJ1-5	TRBV19
TGCAGCGTTGGGACAGGTTCCTGGGAGCAGTACTTC	CSVGTGSWEQYF	.	TRBD1	TRBJ2-7	TRBV29-1
TGTGCCAGCAGTGGAGAGGGTGGCAACTATGGCTACACCTTC	CASSGEGGNYGYTF	.	.	TRBJ1-2	TRBV2
TGTGCCAGCAGTGTCCGGAAGATGAACACTGAAGCTTTCTTT	CASSVRKMNTEAFF	.	.	TRBJ1-1	TRBV12-3/TRBV12-4
TGCGCCAGCAGTGAGAGGACTAGCTCCTACGAGCAGTACTTC	CASSERTSSYEQYF	.	TRBD2	TRBJ2-7	TRBV10-1
TGCAGTCCCCTGATACTAGCGGGGAACAATGAGCAGTTCTTC	CSPLILAGNNEQFF	.	TRBD2	TRBJ2-1	TRBV20-1
TGTGCCAGCTCGGATGGGACGCACGAGCAGTACTTC	CASSDGTHEQYF	.	.	TRBJ2-7	TRBV18
TGCAGTGCTCTTAGGGACAATTATAGCAATCAGCCCCAGCATTTT	CSALRDNYSNQPQHF	.	.	TRBJ1-5	TRBV20-1
TGCAGTGCCCAGGGGTTGAACACCGGGGAGCTGTTTTTT	CSAQGLNTGELFF	.	.	TRBJ2-2	TRBV20-1
TGCAGCGTTGAAGAAGACAGCACAGATACGCAGTATTTT	CSVEEDSTDTQYF	few	.	TRBJ2-3	TRBV29-1
TGTGCCAGCGGGGACAGCCGGTGGCAAGAGACCCAGTACTTC	CASGDSRWQETQYF	.	TRBD1	TRBJ2-5	TRBV2
TGTGCCAGCAGTTACATCCAGACTACCTACGAGCAGTACTTC	CASSYIQTTYEQYF	.	.	TRBJ2-7	TRBV7-2
TGCAGTGCCACGCGGGACAGTAAGGATACTTATGGCTACACCTTC	CSATRDSKDTYGYTF	few	TRBD1	TRBJ1-2	TRBV20-1
TGTGCCAGCAGCCTGACTAGTCAAAACACAGATACGCAGTATTTT	CASSLTSQNTDTQYF	.	.	TRBJ2-3	TRBV11-2
TGCGCCAGCAGCTTGGACAGTTCGATTTTCGAGCAGTACTTC	CASSLDSSIFEQYF	.	.	TRBJ2-7	TRBV5-1
TGTGCCAGCAGCCAATTGAACACCGGGGAGCTGTTTTTT	CASSQLNTGELFF	few	.	TRBJ2-2	TRBV3-1
TGCAGTGCTACAAGCGGGAGGGCCCTCTACGAGCAGTACTTC	CSATSGRALYEQYF	few	TRBD2	TRBJ2-7	TRBV20-1
TGTGCCAGCAGTCCTCAACGGGGGTTGAGGAACACTGAAGCTTTCTTT	CASSPQRGLRNTEAFF	.	.	TRBJ1-1	TRBV12-3/TRBV12-4
TGCGCCAGCAGCCGGACTAGCGGGAGTTATGGCGGGGAGCTGTTTTTT	CASSRTSGSYGGELFF	.	TRBD2	TRBJ2-2	TRBV5-1
TGTGCCACCAGCGGAAGGGGCGGGATGGAGACCCAGTACTTC	CATSGRGGMETQYF	many	.	TRBJ2-5	TRBV15
TGTGCCAGCAGTCCCTCGGACAGCGCGAACACCGGGGAGCTGTTTTTT	CASSPSDSANTGELFF	.	.	TRBJ2-2	TRBV6-2/TRBV6-3
TGCGCCAGCAGCTTGGAAGGTAATGAGCAGTTCTTC	CASSLEGNEQFF	many	.	TRBJ2-1	TRBV7-9
TGCAGCGTTGCTGTCGCGGGAGGGAACTACAATGAGCAGTTCTTC	CSVAVAGGNYNEQFF	.	TRBD2	TRBJ2-1	TRBV29-1